The 3 T cell receptor beta chains below all came from one sample that was sequenced in a study of cytomegalovirus exposure and HLA in healthy donors. The repertoire was sequenced with immunoSEQ multiplex PCR; TCRdb's copy has only in-frame clones and lacks some. The sample contains fewer than 150,000 clones, around nine tenths of which appear only once. Sequencing was performed on PBMCs. These receptors originate from a woman aged 18-35 years in good health and CMV-seropositive.

This clone was seen once. V and J are TRBV28 and TRBJ1-1; D is possibly TRBD1 (5 bases). The germline CDR1 and CDR2 sequences are MDHEN and SYDVKM. Trimming took 6 bases from V and 4 from J, leaving 15 bases between them. The CDR3 sequence is 14 residues long. CDR3 loop: CASSPQTVITEAFF. The CDR3 DNA follows: TGTGCCAGCAGCCCCCAGACAGTTATCACTGAAGCTTTCTTT.

The chain recombines TRBV27 with TRBJ1-5; D uncertain. Germline V gives CDR1 MNHEY, CDR2 SMNVEV (reference sequence). The V end lost 8 bases, the J end lost 3 bases, and 11 bases lay between the germline ends. The CDR3 runs 13 residues. The DNA of the CDR3 is TGTGCCAGCCGCCTAAACCTCAATCAGCCCCAGCATTTT. Its protein is CASRLNLNQPQHF.

This chain joins TRBV28 and TRBJ2-7; maybe TRBD2 (5 bases). The ends were cut back, 6 bases at V and 5 bases at J, with 17 bases in the middle. Per germline, CDR1 MDHEN and CDR2 SYDVKM. CDR3 length: 14 amino acids. This CDR3 reads CASRRRVGLHEQYF. The DNA for the CDR3 is TGTGCCAGCAGGAGGCGGGTAGGTCTCCACGAGCAGTACTTC. The variable domain in full, with the rest retrieved from reference TRBV28 and TRBJ2-7, is DVKVTQSSRYLVKRTGEKVFLECVQDMDHENMFWYRQDPGLGLRLIYFSYDVKMKEKGDIPEGYSVSREKKERFSLILESASTNQTSMYLCASRRRVGLHEQYFGPGTRLTVT.